The TCR beta chain described here comes from a study of cytomegalovirus exposure and HLA in healthy donors. Overall study findings and caveats: A highly shared variant cluster was judged a likely technical artifact.

About this clone: The antigen is not known.

Per germline, CDR1 MNHEY and CDR2 SMNVEV (reference sequence). This CDR3 is 15 amino acids long. V trimming: 4 bases; J trimming: 4 bases; junction bases outside the gene matches: 5. With 60 Vbeta and 13 Jbeta primers, the PCR was carried out. Libraries were prepared by immunoSEQ multiplex PCR; TCRdb keeps only in-frame clonotypes and omits some of them. The repertoire includes fewer than 75,000 clones, over 75% of them detected once, and approximately 4.2% sits in the top ten. Material for sequencing was PBMCs. V is TRBV27 and J is TRBJ1-1; 11 bases fit TRBD1. This sequence originates from a young woman in good health and CMV-seronegative. The CDR3 DNA reads as TGTGCCAGCAGTTACGGACAGGGGGCTACCACTGAAGCTTTCTTT. This encodes CASSYGQGATTEAFF.